Below are 29 T cell receptor beta chains sequenced from a single sample in a study of blood T cell repertoires in COVID-19. Repertoires were generated with immunoSEQ multiplex PCR, while TCRdb's copy carries only in-frame clones and drops some. The sample holds under 300,000 clones, roughly 86% seen once. Specimen: peripheral blood. The origin of the receptors is a man aged 50 to 60 with acute or convalescent COVID-19.

The rearrangement uses TRBV5-4 and TRBJ2-1; 9 nucleotides line up with TRBD2. The CDR3 is 15 residues long. CDR1 SGHNT and CDR2 YYREEE come from the germline V gene (reference sequence). V shed 4 bases, J shed 10 bases, and the junction held 12 bases outside the gene matches. The CDR3 DNA is TGTGCCAGCAGCCCTAGCGGCGGCCTAGCGGGGGAGCAGTTCTTC. Residues: CASSPSGGLAGEQFF.

The chain joins TRBV28 to TRBJ1-2; TRBD1 is a possible D gene (6 bases). This CDR3 is built from 11 residues. V shed 4 bases and J shed 8 bases, with 8 bases lying between them. Germline V gene sequence: CDR1 MDHEN, CDR2 SYDVKM. CDR3 coding DNA: TGTGCCAGCAGTTCACAGGGAGGCTACACCTTC. It translates to CASSSQGGYTF.

V gene TRBV10-3 combines with J gene TRBJ2-2; possibly TRBD2 for D (5 bases). The CDR3 loop spans 15 amino acids. CDR1 is ENHRY, CDR2 SYGVKD, per germline. The V end was cut by 0 bases, the J end by 5 bases, with 10 bases between. The DNA for the CDR3 is TGTGCCATCAGTGAGTCGAGGGCCGGAACCGGGGAGCTGTTTTTT. Its translation is CAISESRAGTGELFF.

The CDR3 coding sequence is TGTGCCAGCAGCCAAGGTGTCCAACGCGGGGAGCAGTTCTTC. Encoded protein: CASSQGVQRGEQFF. V usage is TRBV3-1 (or the pseudogene TRBV3-2) and J usage is TRBJ2-1; maybe TRBD2 (5 bases). V was cut by 1 base and J by 10 bases, with 14 bases left in between. The CDR3 spans 14 residues. CDR1 LGHDT and CDR2 YNNKEL come from the germline V gene (reference sequence).

V gene TRBV19 combines with J gene TRBJ1-6, with no clear D. Germline V gene lookup returns CDR1 LNHDA and CDR2 SQIVND (reference sequence). V lost 5 bases and J lost 0, with 8 bases in between. This CDR3 is built from 15 residues. The CDR3, as DNA: TGTGCCAGTAGTCGAACAGACTCCTATAATTCACCCCTCCACTTT. It codes for CASSRTDSYNSPLHF.

V usage is TRBV6-5 and J usage is TRBJ1-5; no clear D gene. With 6 bases removed from V and 3 bases from J, the gap between germline ends came to 15 bases. The CDR3 spans 15 residues. Germline V CDR1 and CDR2: MNHEY, SVGAGI. The CDR3 DNA reads TGTGCCAGCAGGACTGGCGGGCCTACCAATCAGCCCCAGCATTTT. Its protein product is CASRTGGPTNQPQHF.

The genes are TRBV3-1 (or the pseudogene TRBV3-2) and TRBJ2-4; D not certain. V was trimmed by 1 base and J by 10 bases, leaving 8 bases between them. The CDR3 is 12 residues long. From germline, CDR1 is LGHDT and CDR2 YNNKEL (reference sequence). The chain's CDR3 is CASSQGNGIQYF. CDR3 coding DNA: TGTGCCAGCAGCCAAGGTAACGGTATTCAGTACTTC.

The chain links TRBV5-1 to TRBJ1-6; D is possibly TRBD1 (6 bases). V was pared by 1 base and J by 7 bases, with 15 bases between. Germline V gives CDR1 SGHRS, CDR2 YFSETQ. The length of the CDR3 is 16 residues. The CDR3 region has the DNA TGCGCCAGCAGCTTGACGACTCTTACAGGGAATTCACCCCTCCACTTT. Encoded protein: CASSLTTLTGNSPLHF. The full variable domain, in which reference TRBV5-1 and TRBJ1-6 provide the parts outside the CDR3, is KAGVTQTPRYLIKTRGQQVTLSCSPISGHRSVSWYQQTPGQGLQFLFEYFSETQRNKGNFPGRFSGRQFSNSRSEMNVSTLELGDSALYLCASSLTTLTGNSPLHFGNGTRLTVT.

V usage is TRBV5-1 and J usage is TRBJ2-3; TRBD1 agrees at 9 bases. J was trimmed by 4 bases and V by 0 bases; bases with no gene match: 9. The CDR3 spans 17 residues. Germline CDR1 and CDR2: SGHRS and YFSETQ. The DNA of the CDR3 is TGCGCCAGCAGCTTGGCCTCGGGACAGGGTTTACCAGATACGCAGTATTTT. Translated: CASSLASGQGLPDTQYF.

V and J are TRBV9 and TRBJ2-4; 9 nucleotides line up with TRBD2. Per germline, CDR1 SGDLS and CDR2 YYNGEE. CDR3 size: 15 residues. V gave up 0 bases and J gave up 4 bases; unmatched junction bases: 2. The DNA of the CDR3 is TGTGCCAGCAGCGTAGGCGGGGGGGCGAAAAACATTCAGTACTTC. Its protein product is CASSVGGGAKNIQYF.

This chain connects TRBV7-6 to TRBJ2-7, with 7 bases identical to TRBD1. The V gene's germline CDR1 is SGHVS and CDR2 FNYEAQ. The length of the CDR3 is 14 residues. V lost 5 bases and J lost 3; bases outside the gene matches: 7. The CDR3, as DNA: TGTGCCAGCAGCCCCGGGACAGTCGACTACGAGCAGTACTTC. Translation: CASSPGTVDYEQYF.

J is TRBJ2-7 and V is TRBV6-1; unclear D gene. CDR3 length: 15 residues. Trimming cost V 0 bases and J 4 bases, with 13 bases left between them. Germline V lookup: CDR1 MNHNS, CDR2 SASEGT. CDR3 DNA: TGTGCCAGCAGTGAAGCTTCCGGGTCAACTTACGAGCAGTACTTC. This gives the protein CASSEASGSTYEQYF.

This chain connects TRBV5-1 to TRBJ1-3; 7 nucleotides align to TRBD1. V shed 4 bases, J shed 4 bases, and the junction held 8 bases outside the gene matches. The CDR3 has 15 residues. From germline, CDR1 is SGHRS and CDR2 YFSETQ. CDR3 sequence: CASSRPEDRGNTIYF. CDR3 coding DNA: TGCGCCAGCAGCCGCCCCGAGGACAGGGGAAACACCATATATTTT.

The chain combines TRBV2 with TRBJ1-5; TRBD1 is a possible D gene (5 bases). Germline CDR1 and CDR2: SNHLY and FYNNEI. The CDR3 length is 14 residues. Trimming shortened V by 7 bases and J by 7 bases, and 17 bases separated the two germline ends. The CDR3 protein is CASTFAQGRQPQHF. The CDR3 region has the DNA TGTGCCAGCACGTTTGCGCAGGGAAGGCAGCCCCAGCATTTT. The full variable domain, rest sourced from reference TRBV2 and TRBJ1-5, is EPEVTQTPSHQVTQMGQEVILRCVPISNHLYFYWYRQILGQKVEFLVSFYNNEISEKSEIFDDQFSVERPDGSNFTLKIRSTKLEDSAMYFCASTFAQGRQPQHFGDGTRLSIL.

The rearrangement links TRBV18 to TRBJ1-6; D gene uncertain. The CDR3 spans 12 residues. Per the germline V gene, CDR1 is KGHSH and CDR2 is LQKENI. Trimming took off 0 bases at V and 9 bases at J, with 3 bases between the two ends. CDR3 coding DNA: TGTGCCAGCTCACCACCCGGTTCACCCCTCCACTTT. Translated: CASSPPGSPLHF. The full variable domain, completed using reference TRBV18 and TRBJ1-6, is NAGVMQNPRHLVRRRGQEARLRCSPMKGHSHVYWYRQLPEEGLKFMVYLQKENIIDESGMPKERFSAEFPKEGPSILRIQQVVRGDSAAYFCASSPPGSPLHFGNGTRLTVT.

V usage is TRBV28 and J usage is TRBJ2-5, with TRBD2 matching over 15 bases. The CDR3 length is 19 residues. Trimming cost V 6 bases and J 3 bases; bases outside gene matches: 14. Germline V gives CDR1 MDHEN, CDR2 SYDVKM. The CDR3 loop is CASSHIRGLAGGEKETQYF. The CDR3 bases are TGTGCCAGCAGCCACATTCGCGGACTAGCGGGAGGGGAAAAAGAGACCCAGTACTTC.

This chain uses TRBV3-1 (or the pseudogene TRBV3-2) with TRBJ2-1, with TRBD2 identical over 9 bases. Per the germline V gene, CDR1 is LGHDT and CDR2 is YNNKEL (reference sequence). The CDR3 length is 15 residues. The junction had 10 bases not matched to a gene; V was cut back by 6 bases and J by 7 bases. The CDR3 is CASRRAGGGENEQFF. The CDR3 nucleotides are TGTGCCAGCAGAAGAGCGGGAGGAGGGGAAAATGAGCAGTTCTTC.

The chain combines TRBV28 with TRBJ2-7; D is undetermined. The V end was cut by 6 bases, the J end by 5 bases, with 11 bases between. The CDR3 is 12 amino acids. CDR1 and CDR2 (germline): MDHEN, SYDVKM. The CDR3 nucleotides are TGTGCCAGCAGCTCCACTACCGACGAGCAGTACTTC. Protein product: CASSSTTDEQYF.

This chain links TRBV15 with TRBJ2-7; D gene unclear. Per germline, CDR1 LNHNV and CDR2 YYDKDF (reference sequence). V lost 5 bases and J lost 3, with 11 bases in between. The CDR3 runs to 13 residues. The CDR3, as DNA: TGTGCCACCAGCCCAGGCTTATTCTACGAGCAGTACTTC. Translation: CATSPGLFYEQYF.

This rearrangement joins TRBV6-2 or TRBV6-3 to TRBJ2-7; 9 bases align to TRBD2. V was clipped by 0 bases and J by 4 bases; unmatched bases: 7. The length of the CDR3 is 16 residues. CDR1 is MNHEY and CDR2 is SVGEGT in the germline V gene. CDR3 nucleotide sequence: TGTGCCAGCAGTTACTCGAAGAGCGGGGGGCGTTACGAGCAGTACTTC. This gives the protein CASSYSKSGGRYEQYF.

V and J are TRBV6-5 and TRBJ1-5; D may be TRBD1 (5 bases). The CDR3 has 13 residues. With 6 bases removed from V and 7 bases from J, the gap between germline ends came to 13 bases. The germline CDR1 and CDR2 sequences are MNHEY and SVGAGI. CDR3: CASSKAGRQPQHF. For the CDR3, the DNA is TGTGCCAGCAGCAAGGCAGGGAGGCAGCCCCAGCATTTT.

A word on this clone: This sample includes further DNA sequences coding for the same CDR3. The CDR3, as DNA: TGTGCCAGTAGTACTTTACAGGGGGCGTCCTACGAGCAGTACTTC. The encoded protein is CASSTLQGASYEQYF. The chain is built from TRBV19 and TRBJ2-7; 9 bases map to TRBD1. Germline trimming cut 4 bases from V and 1 base from J; bases unmatched to any gene: 5. Per germline, CDR1 LNHDA and CDR2 SQIVND (reference sequence). The CDR3 covers 15 residues. Based on the CDR3 plus reference TRBV19 and TRBJ2-7, the full variable domain is DGGITQSPKYLFRKEGQNVTLSCEQNLNHDAMYWYRQDPGQGLRLIYYSQIVNDFQKGDIAEGYSVSREKKESFPLTVTSAQKNPTAFYLCASSTLQGASYEQYFGPGTRLTVT.

This chain uses TRBV7-2 with TRBJ1-1, with D perhaps matching TRBD1 (5 bases). Deletions cut 1 base from V and 1 base from J, with 10 bases between. Germline loops: CDR1 SGHTA, CDR2 FQGNSA. The length of the CDR3 is 15 residues. This chain's CDR3 is CASSLVGGGNTEAFF. As DNA, the CDR3 is TGTGCCAGCAGCTTAGTCGGGGGAGGGAACACTGAAGCTTTCTTT.

The chain has TRBV2 and TRBJ1-2; 7 bases are shared with TRBD1. Germline V lookup: CDR1 SNHLY, CDR2 FYNNEI. The CDR3 consists of 14 residues. With 4 bases clipped from V and 1 base from J, the junction kept 3 bases outside the gene matches. CDR3 in amino acids: CASSGDSYNYGYTF. CDR3 in DNA: TGTGCCAGCAGTGGGGACAGCTATAACTATGGCTACACCTTC.

The chain has TRBV6-5 and TRBJ1-3; D is uncertain. The CDR3 is made up of 15 amino acids. Germline V gene lookup returns CDR1 MNHEY and CDR2 SVGAGI. Trimming removed 8 bases at V and 1 base at J, with 15 bases between. CDR3 sequence: CASSRVTESGNTIYF. The CDR3 coding sequence is TGTGCCAGCTCAAGAGTTACAGAGTCTGGAAACACCATATATTTT.

The gene calls are TRBV7-9 and TRBJ2-7, with 8 bases lining up with TRBD2. Germline-derived CDR1 and CDR2 are SEHNR and FQNEAQ (reference sequence). J was trimmed by 4 bases and V by 0 bases; bases with no gene match: 5. The CDR3 runs to 15 residues. CDR3 loop: CASSLASLAGYEQYF. The CDR3 nucleotides read TGTGCCAGCAGCTTAGCAAGCCTAGCGGGTTACGAGCAGTACTTC.

The J gene is TRBJ2-2, the V gene TRBV6-4; tentative D call: TRBD1 (6 bases). CDR1 is MRHNA, CDR2 SNTAGT, per germline. There are 13 residues in the CDR3. V lost 7 bases, J lost 5 bases, and 11 bases lay in between. The CDR3 protein is CASNEQGTGELFF. DNA of the CDR3: TGTGCCAGCAATGAACAGGGAACCGGGGAGCTGTTTTTT.

In its sample, this clone was seen many times. The rearrangement joins TRBV4-2 to TRBJ2-6; 9 bases agree with TRBD2. CDR3 length: 18 amino acids. Unmatched junction bases numbered 10, after V lost 7 bases and J lost 0 bases. Per germline, CDR1 LGHNA and CDR2 YNFKEQ. CDR3 coding DNA: TGTGCCAGCACCTCTAAACTTAGCGGGAGCTCTGGGGCCAACGTCCTGACTTTC. It yields the protein CASTSKLSGSSGANVLTF.

The chain joins TRBV24-1 to TRBJ2-1, with TRBD1 matching 9 bases. Losses at the gene ends were 5 bases for V and 9 bases for J; bases not matched to a gene: 13. The V gene's germline CDR1 is KGHDR and CDR2 SFDVKD. CDR3 length: 16 amino acids. The CDR3 sequence is CATSVGPGQGIGEQFF. The CDR3 DNA follows: TGTGCCACCAGTGTCGGACCGGGACAGGGCATTGGTGAGCAGTTCTTC.